Each of the 19 T cell receptor beta chains below was sequenced from the same sample in a study of cytomegalovirus exposure and HLA in healthy donors. It was with 60 Vbeta and 13 Jbeta primers that the PCR ran. Generated by immunoSEQ multiplex PCR, the TCRdb table keeps only in-frame clones and is missing some. The sample lists about 120,000 clones; around 75% were seen once. What was sequenced was PBMCs. The receptor source for this set is a woman under 30 in good health and CMV-seronegative.

The chain joins TRBV27 to TRBJ1-1, with 7 bases fitting TRBD1. The germline CDR1 and CDR2 sequences are MNHEY and SMNVEV (reference sequence). The V gene end was trimmed by 6 bases and the J gene end by 10 bases; junction bases not matched to a gene: 14. The CDR3 is made up of 14 amino acids. This CDR3 is CASRDRTGEVLAFF. Here the CDR3 DNA reads TGTGCCAGCAGGGACCGGACAGGCGAAGTATTAGCTTTCTTT.

This chain connects TRBV30 to TRBJ1-6; 9 bases fit TRBD1. J gave up 3 bases and V 3 bases, and 3 bases lay outside the gene matches. CDR1 is GTSNPN and CDR2 is SVGIG in the germline V gene (reference sequence). CDR3 length: 15 amino acids. CDR3 bases: TGTGCCTGGAGGAAGGGACAGGGCTATAATTCACCCCTCCACTTT. Translation: CAWRKGQGYNSPLHF.

CDR3 in amino acids: CASSRRQGLRETQYF. As DNA, the CDR3 is TGTGCCAGCAGCCGCCGGCAGGGGTTAAGAGAGACCCAGTACTTC. This chain uses TRBV6-5 with TRBJ2-5; D might be TRBD1 (6 bases). V was trimmed by 6 bases and J by 4 bases, leaving 18 bases between them. The CDR3 covers 15 residues. CDR1 and CDR2 from the germline V gene are MNHEY and SVGAGI.

V usage is TRBV7-9 and J usage is TRBJ1-4, with 8 bases matching TRBD1. The CDR3 spans 15 residues. Germline CDR1 is SEHNR and CDR2 is FQNEAQ (reference sequence). The trim removed 4 bases at V and 6 bases at J, leaving 7 bases unmatched. The CDR3: CASSSRQGADEKLFF. For the CDR3, the DNA is TGTGCCAGCAGCTCGCGGCAGGGGGCCGATGAAAAACTGTTTTTT.

The rearrangement links TRBV6-5 to TRBJ1-1, with D possibly matching TRBD1 (6 bases). Germline CDR1 is MNHEY and CDR2 is SVGAGI. CDR3 size: 15 residues. Trimming took off 4 bases at V and 5 bases at J, with 17 bases between the two ends. CDR3 DNA: TGTGCCAGCAGTTCCCTACAGGGAGGGAAGACTGAAGCTTTCTTT. Residues: CASSSLQGGKTEAFF.

There are a few counts of this clone. This rearrangement joins TRBV5-4 to TRBJ2-7, with 10 bases aligning to TRBD1. CDR1 and CDR2 (germline): SGHNT, YYREEE (reference sequence). V shed 2 bases, J shed 2 bases, and the junction held 7 bases outside the gene matches. The CDR3 is made up of 16 amino acids. CDR3 loop: CASSFPGQGVPYEQYF. In nucleotides, the CDR3 is TGTGCCAGCAGCTTTCCCGGACAGGGGGTTCCCTACGAGCAGTACTTC.

The chain uses TRBV28 and TRBJ1-1; maybe TRBD1 (6 bases). The CDR3 sequence is 15 residues long. Germline V gene data show CDR1 as MDHEN and CDR2 as SYDVKM. Trimming shortened V by 3 bases and J by 1 base, and 12 bases separated the two germline ends. CDR3 residues: CASSLRRQANTEAFF. The CDR3 nucleotides read TGTGCCAGCAGTTTGAGAAGACAGGCGAACACTGAAGCTTTCTTT.

The V call is TRBV15, the J call TRBJ1-1; no reliable D call. The CDR3 consists of 13 residues. The V end lost 3 bases, the J end lost 12 bases, and 17 bases lay between the germline ends. Germline CDR1 LNHNV, CDR2 YYDKDF (reference sequence). The CDR3: CATSRETGYKTFF. CDR3 sequence (DNA): TGTGCCACCAGCAGGGAAACCGGGTACAAAACTTTCTTT.

The chain joins TRBV5-6 to TRBJ2-7; D possibly corresponds to TRBD2 (6 bases). Germline CDR1 is SGHDT and CDR2 is YYEEEE. Deletions cut 0 bases from V and 0 bases from J, with 10 bases between. The CDR3 has 15 amino acids. CDR3 loop: CASSLEPGSSYEQYF. In DNA, the CDR3 is TGTGCCAGCAGCTTGGAGCCCGGGAGCTCCTACGAGCAGTACTTC.

CDR3 amino acids: CASSSGTGAYEQYF. CDR3 bases: TGTGCCAGCAGCTCCGGGACAGGGGCCTACGAGCAGTACTTC. The chain links TRBV9 to TRBJ2-7, with 10 bases that match TRBD1. Germline trimming cut 4 bases from V and 2 bases from J; bases unmatched to any gene: 3. The CDR3 consists of 14 residues. Germline V lookup: CDR1 SGDLS, CDR2 YYNGEE.

The CDR3 region is CASSFGTAISGNTIYF. The DNA for the CDR3 is TGTGCCAGCAGCTTTGGGACAGCAATCTCTGGAAACACCATATATTTT. The rearrangement uses TRBV7-9 and TRBJ1-3; 7 nucleotides match TRBD1. The CDR3 covers 16 residues. The junction had 5 bases not matched to a gene; V was cut back by 3 bases and J by 0 bases. The germline V gene encodes CDR1 SEHNR and CDR2 FQNEAQ (reference sequence).

The V call is TRBV19, the J call TRBJ1-1; D not certain. Germline assignment: CDR1 LNHDA and CDR2 SQIVND (reference sequence). The CDR3 totals 15 residues. V lost 5 bases and J 5 bases, leaving 18 bases between the germline ends. CDR3 in DNA: TGTGCCAGTAGTCGACTTTCCACTGTAAGGACTGAAGCTTTCTTT. Translated, it gives CASSRLSTVRTEAFF.

This clone was seen only a few times. J is TRBJ2-1 and V is TRBV29-1; 8 bases line up with TRBD1. Trimming removed 2 bases from V and 2 bases from J; junction bases left unmatched: 5. CDR3 length equals 15 residues. CDR1 is SQVTM, CDR2 ANQGSEA, per germline. Here the CDR3 reads CSVERGQDAYNEQFF. In nucleotides, the CDR3 is TGCAGCGTTGAAAGGGGACAGGATGCCTACAATGAGCAGTTCTTC.

This sequence joins TRBV18 and TRBJ2-1; 7 nucleotides match TRBD2. Germline CDR1 KGHSH, CDR2 LQKENI. This CDR3 spans 15 amino acids. V dropped 5 bases and J dropped 9; count of bases not matched to a gene: 13. The CDR3 DNA is TGTGCCAGCTCAGAAGATAGCGGGTCCCGGGTTGAGCAGTTCTTC. Translated: CASSEDSGSRVEQFF.

The gene calls are TRBV11-2 and TRBJ2-1; no clear D gene. The germline gives CDR1 SGHAT, CDR2 FQNNGV. The CDR3 contains 12 residues. Trimming pared 3 bases from V and 10 bases from J, leaving 10 bases between. In nucleotides, the CDR3 is TGTGCCAGCAGCTTCCAGGAACAAGAGCAGTTCTTC. Translation gives CASSFQEQEQFF.

This rearrangement joins TRBV5-1 to TRBJ2-7; D ambiguous. The V end lost 4 bases, the J end lost 0 bases, and 8 bases lay between the germline ends. Germline CDR1 SGHRS, CDR2 YFSETQ. The CDR3 has 13 residues. The CDR3: CASSVGISYEQYF. CDR3 in DNA: TGCGCCAGCAGCGTTGGCATCTCCTACGAGCAGTACTTC.

The rearrangement uses TRBV6-1 and TRBJ1-2; no reliable D call. Trimming stripped 7 bases from V and 11 bases from J, with 17 bases between. Germline values: CDR1 MNHNS, CDR2 SASEGT. This CDR3 comprises 12 residues. CDR3 sequence: CASILPPWLYTF. The CDR3 bases are TGTGCCAGCATCCTCCCTCCCTGGCTGTACACCTTC.

The chain is built from TRBV6-1 and TRBJ1-2; TRBD1 agrees at 9 bases. Germline CDR1 reads MNHNS; CDR2 reads SASEGT. The ends lost 5 bases at V and 6 bases at J; junction bases unmatched: 1. The CDR3 is 12 amino acids. CDR3 sequence (DNA): TGTGCCAGCAGTACAGGGGGCAATGGCTACACCTTC. This translates into CASSTGGNGYTF.

This chain links TRBV2 with TRBJ1-2; 10 bases line up with TRBD1. CDR1 SNHLY and CDR2 FYNNEI come from the germline V gene. V was clipped by 11 bases and J by 5 bases; unmatched bases: 14. CDR3 length: 15 residues. CDR3 loop: CAGRALGQGMYGYTF. The CDR3 nucleotides read TGTGCCGGCCGAGCCCTGGGACAGGGGATGTATGGCTACACCTTC.